The source of this TCR beta chain is a study of T cell responses to AZD1222 COVID-19 vaccine. The protocol was immunoSEQ multiplex PCR, while the TCRdb copy is restricted to in-frame clones and leaves out a portion. The sample records over 75,000 clones, around 87% being singletons. This TCR was recovered from an adult in good health. The sequenced sample was peripheral blood, obtained on day 0 of AZD1222 vaccination.

DNA for the CDR3: TGTGCCAGCAGCTTGGCAGGGTTTACGGCTAATGAAAAACTGTTTTTT. Translating gives CASSLAGFTANEKLFF. The gene calls are TRBV5-5 and TRBJ1-4; tentatively, D is TRBD1 (5 bases). V was cut by 0 bases and J by 3 bases, with 12 bases left in between. Looked up from germline, CDR1 is SGHKS and CDR2 is YYEKEE (reference sequence). The CDR3 is made up of 16 amino acids.